The 20 T cell receptor beta chains below were found in one sample sequenced in a study of shared clonotypes between healthy human individuals. Sequencing used immunoSEQ multiplex PCR; TCRdb keeps in-frame clones, though not all of them. The sample lists a few hundred thousand clones, around 76% occurring once. The sequenced sample was PBMCs. Receptors originate from a woman between 35 and 50 years old in good health. Some clones in this sample may be carry-over from other donors' samples.

This clone was found many times. The V call is TRBV2, the J call TRBJ1-3; D not resolved. Germline CDR1 reads SNHLY; CDR2 reads FYNNEI. The V and J ends lost 8 bases and 2 bases respectively, with 7 bases between them. The CDR3 has 12 amino acids. DNA of the CDR3: TGTGCCAGCCTTGTTACTGGAAACACCATATATTTT. It is translated as CASLVTGNTIYF.

Points on this clone: No conserved phenylalanine or tryptophan ends this CDR3, so it is likely a read error. The V gene is TRBV29-1, the J gene TRBJ1-1; weak D call: TRBD1 (5 bases). The germline V gene encodes CDR1 SQVTM and CDR2 ANQGSEA. V lost 4 bases to trimming and J lost 1 base, with 7 bases between them. The CDR3 is 12 residues long. CDR3 protein: CSVGGQNTEAFL. The CDR3 DNA sequence: TGCAGCGTTGGGGGCCAGAACACTGAAGCTTTCCTT.

With respect to this clone: This specimen includes other DNA sequences encoding the same CDR3. V gene TRBV9 combines with J gene TRBJ1-1, with TRBD1 as a possible D gene (5 bases). The V gene's germline CDR1 is SGDLS and CDR2 YYNGEE. Trimming stripped 2 bases from V and 1 base from J, with 9 bases between. The CDR3 is made up of 14 amino acids. Here the CDR3 reads CASSVGQPNTEAFF. The CDR3 DNA is TGTGCCAGCAGCGTGGGGCAGCCGAACACTGAAGCTTTCTTT.

The CDR3 DNA reads TGTGCCTGGAGGGCTCGGGACAGGGTGGCCTACGAGCAGTACTTC. This gives the protein CAWRARDRVAYEQYF. This chain connects TRBV30 to TRBJ2-7; 9 positions match TRBD1. Trimming removed 3 bases from V and 2 bases from J; junction bases left unmatched: 8. This CDR3 region has 15 residues. CDR1 is GTSNPN, CDR2 SVGIG, per germline (reference sequence).

Note on this clone: Other DNA sequences in this specimen translate into the identical CDR3. The chain employs TRBV7-3 and TRBJ2-3; D is unresolved. The CDR3 runs to 14 residues. Trimming shortened V by 2 bases and J by 0 bases, and 6 bases separated the two germline ends. The germline V gene has CDR1 SGHTA and CDR2 FQGTGA. The CDR3 DNA is TGTGCCAGCAGCTTAGGTGCTAGCACAGATACGCAGTATTTT. It specifies CASSLGASTDTQYF.

The rearrangement uses TRBV7-9 and TRBJ1-3; the D gene is possibly TRBD1 (6 bases). This CDR3 spans 18 amino acids. Trimming took off 2 bases at V and 0 bases at J, with 17 bases between the two ends. CDR1 SEHNR and CDR2 FQNEAQ come from the germline V gene (reference sequence). CDR3 region: CASSLRATGQGSGNTIYF. The CDR3 nucleotides read TGTGCCAGCAGCTTAAGGGCCACGGGACAAGGCTCTGGAAACACCATATATTTT.

The rearrangement uses TRBV11-2 and TRBJ2-7; 7 positions match TRBD2. The CDR3 has 15 residues. Germline V CDR1 and CDR2: SGHAT, FQNNGV. Trimming took 7 bases from V and 2 from J; bases not matched to a gene: 11. The CDR3 region is CASTGGGPMAYEQYF. The CDR3 nucleotides are TGTGCCAGCACGGGAGGAGGGCCCATGGCCTACGAGCAGTACTTC.

Remarks on this clone: A much larger clone differs from this one at a single base, so this may be a read error. Other DNA sequences in this specimen translate into the identical CDR3. V usage is TRBV30 and J usage is TRBJ2-6; maybe TRBD1 (5 bases). Germline loops: CDR1 GTSNPN, CDR2 SVGIG (reference sequence). Trimming took off 2 bases at V and 1 base at J, with 15 bases between the two ends. CDR3 length: 17 residues. The CDR3 sequence is CAWSKRGLRSGANVLTF. The CDR3 bases are TGTGCCTGGAGTAAAAGGGGTTTACGATCTGGGGCCAACGTCCTGACTTTC.

The V gene is TRBV5-6, the J gene TRBJ1-5; 8 bases agree with TRBD1. The germline V gene has CDR1 SGHDT and CDR2 YYEEEE. This CDR3 contains 14 residues. Trimming at V came to 3 bases and at J to 6 bases, leaving 5 bases not matched to a gene. The CDR3 protein is CASSSWTGSQPQHF. CDR3 DNA: TGTGCCAGCAGCTCCTGGACAGGGAGTCAGCCCCAGCATTTT.

The chain has TRBV27 and TRBJ2-3, with D maybe TRBD2 (6 bases). The germline V gene encodes CDR1 MNHEY and CDR2 SMNVEV (reference sequence). Trimming took 3 bases from V and 0 from J, leaving 7 bases between them. This CDR3 region has 14 residues. The CDR3 loop reads CASSLRESTDTQYF. DNA for the CDR3: TGTGCCAGCAGTTTGCGGGAAAGCACAGATACGCAGTATTTT.

With respect to this clone: This could be a read error, since a much larger clone is one nucleotide away. This chain joins TRBV19 and TRBJ2-3; 12 bases are a match to TRBD2. Germline V gene sequence: CDR1 LNHDA, CDR2 SQIVND (reference sequence). The CDR3 covers 16 residues. With 8 bases clipped from V and 1 base from J, the junction kept 7 bases outside the gene matches. The DNA of the CDR3 is TGTGCCAGTGGTTCGCTAGCGGGAGGGGGCACAGATACGCAGTATTTT. It yields the protein CASGSLAGGGTDTQYF.

The chain is built from TRBV2 and TRBJ2-1; D unclear. Germline-derived CDR1 and CDR2 are SNHLY and FYNNEI. V was trimmed by 7 bases and J by 4 bases, leaving 17 bases between them. The CDR3 covers 15 residues. CDR3 region: CASTADRTIYNEQFF. CDR3 DNA sequence: TGTGCCAGCACCGCGGATAGGACCATTTACAATGAGCAGTTCTTC.

The chain uses TRBV7-9 and TRBJ2-2; no clear D. Trimming shortened V by 4 bases and J by 0 bases, and 6 bases separated the two germline ends. Looked up from germline, CDR1 is SEHNR and CDR2 is FQNEAQ (reference sequence). The CDR3 covers 14 residues. CDR3 region: CASSSVANTGELFF. The CDR3 DNA follows: TGTGCCAGCAGCTCAGTTGCGAACACCGGGGAGCTGTTTTTT.

This clone was counted at least ten times. V and J are TRBV2 and TRBJ2-5; 8 bases align to TRBD2. This CDR3 spans 15 amino acids. Germline V CDR1 and CDR2: SNHLY, FYNNEI. V shed 6 bases, J shed 3 bases, and the junction held 9 bases outside the gene matches. The CDR3: CASSGTSGAKETQYF. CDR3 coding DNA: TGTGCCAGCAGCGGCACTAGCGGAGCCAAAGAGACCCAGTACTTC.

J is TRBJ1-4 and V is TRBV7-9, with 7 bases that match TRBD1. The trim removed 6 bases at V and 7 bases at J, leaving 5 bases unmatched. Germline V gives CDR1 SEHNR, CDR2 FQNEAQ (reference sequence). The CDR3 extends over 13 amino acids. In nucleotides, the CDR3 is TGTGCCAGCAGGAGACCAGGGGGTGAAAAACTGTTTTTT. Protein: CASRRPGGEKLFF.

This chain links TRBV2 with TRBJ2-1; TRBD2 matches at 7 bases. V was clipped by 7 bases and J by 4 bases; unmatched bases: 10. In germline, CDR1 is SNHLY, CDR2 FYNNEI. The CDR3 is made up of 15 amino acids. The CDR3 coding sequence is TGTGCCAGCATTCCTGAGCGGGGCCTGTACAATGAGCAGTTCTTC. It translates to CASIPERGLYNEQFF.

This clone was found once. This rearrangement joins TRBV6-6 to TRBJ2-7, with 9 positions matching TRBD2. The CDR3 has 14 residues. Germline CDR1 reads MNHNY; CDR2 reads SVGAGI (reference sequence). Germline trimming cut 6 bases from V and 3 bases from J; bases unmatched to any gene: 6. In DNA form, the CDR3 reads TGTGCCAGCAGCTCTAGCGGGGCAGACTACGAGCAGTACTTC. Its translation: CASSSSGADYEQYF.

V is TRBV6-4 and J is TRBJ2-2, with D unresolved. V was pared by 2 bases and J by 4 bases, with 5 bases between. The CDR3 is 13 residues long. The germline V gene has CDR1 MRHNA and CDR2 SNTAGT. CDR3 residues: CASSDDVTGELFF. The CDR3 region has the DNA TGTGCCAGCAGTGACGATGTCACCGGGGAGCTGTTTTTT.

The V call is TRBV18, the J call TRBJ1-2, with D unresolved. The V end was cut by 3 bases, the J end by 4 bases, with 18 bases between. The CDR3 is 16 amino acids. From germline, CDR1 is KGHSH and CDR2 LQKENI. DNA of the CDR3: TGTGCCAGCTCACCTAACCCCTCGGCCCCCTCCTATGGCTACACCTTC. It specifies CASSPNPSAPSYGYTF.

Note on this clone: Other DNA variants within this sample encode the same CDR3. The chain couples TRBV28 to TRBJ1-2, with TRBD1 matching over 7 bases. Germline assignment: CDR1 MDHEN and CDR2 SYDVKM. V lost 3 bases to trimming and J lost 2 bases; unmatched junction nucleotides: 3. The CDR3 is made up of 14 amino acids. The CDR3 region is CASSLGGQNYGYTF. The DNA of the CDR3 is TGTGCCAGCAGTTTGGGGGGACAGAACTATGGCTACACCTTC.